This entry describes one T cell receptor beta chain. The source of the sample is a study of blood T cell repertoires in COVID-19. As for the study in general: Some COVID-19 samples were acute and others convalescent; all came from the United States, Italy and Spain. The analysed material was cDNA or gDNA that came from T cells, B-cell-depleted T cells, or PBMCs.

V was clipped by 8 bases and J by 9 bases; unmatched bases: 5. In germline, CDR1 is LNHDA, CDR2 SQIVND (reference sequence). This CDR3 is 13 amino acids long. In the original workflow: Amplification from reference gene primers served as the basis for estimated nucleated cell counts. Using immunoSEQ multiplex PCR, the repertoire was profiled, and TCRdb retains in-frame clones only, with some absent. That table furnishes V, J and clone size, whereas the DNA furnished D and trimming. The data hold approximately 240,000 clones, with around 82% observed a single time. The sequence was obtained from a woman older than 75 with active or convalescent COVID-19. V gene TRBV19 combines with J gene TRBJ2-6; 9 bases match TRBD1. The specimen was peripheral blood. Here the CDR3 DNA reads TGTGCCAGTCGACAGGGGGTGGGCAACGTCCTGACTTTC. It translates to CASRQGVGNVLTF.